Below are 21 T cell receptor beta chains sequenced from a single sample in a study of T cell changes during pregnancy in multiple sclerosis. Generated by immunoSEQ multiplex PCR, the TCRdb table keeps only in-frame clones and is missing some. The sample gives about 27,000 clones, around nine tenths of which show up once; around 13% is in the top ten. The sample was CD8+ T cells from peripheral blood mononuclear cells, taken in the first trimester of pregnancy. The source is a female donor in good health, enrolled as a control in a pregnancy study.

The rearrangement uses TRBV6-1 and TRBJ1-4, with 9 bases aligning to TRBD1. The CDR3 loop spans 15 amino acids. With 5 bases clipped from V and 6 bases from J, the junction kept 7 bases outside the gene matches. Germline V gene data show CDR1 as MNHNS and CDR2 as SASEGT. Written as DNA, the CDR3 is TGTGCCAGCAGTTTCGGGACAGGGTGGGATGAAAAACTGTTTTTT. This codes for CASSFGTGWDEKLFF.

The rearrangement joins TRBV13 to TRBJ1-5; D is possibly TRBD1 (5 bases). The CDR3 contains 13 residues. CDR1 and CDR2 from the germline V gene are PRHDT and FYEKMQ (reference sequence). V was trimmed by 6 bases and J by 3 bases, leaving 9 bases between them. Written as DNA, the CDR3 is TGTGCCAGCAGTCAGGGTGACAATCAGCCCCAGCATTTT. Residues: CASSQGDNQPQHF.

The J gene is TRBJ2-4, the V gene TRBV7-9; D ambiguous. V lost 2 bases and J 8 bases, leaving 10 bases between the germline ends. The CDR3 totals 13 residues. Germline V lookup: CDR1 SEHNR, CDR2 FQNEAQ (reference sequence). The CDR3 spells CASSLSSPDIQYF. CDR3 coding DNA: TGTGCCAGCAGCTTAAGTTCGCCGGACATTCAGTACTTC.

V is TRBV7-9 and J is TRBJ2-7; 7 bases line up with TRBD2. V was clipped by 1 base and J by 2 bases; unmatched bases: 8. The CDR3 length is 16 residues. The germline gives CDR1 SEHNR, CDR2 FQNEAQ (reference sequence). The CDR3 DNA reads TGTGCCAGCAGCTTAGTCGGCGGGAGAAGGGCCTACGAGCAGTACTTC. It yields the protein CASSLVGGRRAYEQYF.

In its sample, this clone was seen once. The chain carries TRBV4-1 and TRBJ1-3; D not certain. Germline assignment: CDR1 MGHRA and CDR2 YSYEKL. V lost 4 bases to trimming and J lost 4 bases, with 17 bases between them. The CDR3 contains 16 residues. CDR3 protein: CASSPSPRYSGNTIYF. In nucleotides, the CDR3 is TGCGCCAGCAGCCCCTCCCCCCGGTACTCGGGAAACACCATATATTTT.

This clone has more than one count but fewer than ten. The chain couples TRBV27 to TRBJ1-1; no clear D. Trimming pared 0 bases from V and 4 bases from J, leaving 9 bases between. Germline V gives CDR1 MNHEY, CDR2 SMNVEV (reference sequence). The CDR3 is made up of 14 amino acids. CDR3 bases: TGTGCCAGCAGTTTATCGGCCGGGGTCACTGAAGCTTTCTTT. It specifies CASSLSAGVTEAFF.

V is TRBV5-6 and J is TRBJ2-7; possible D gene TRBD2, 6 bases. Looked up from germline, CDR1 is SGHDT and CDR2 is YYEEEE. Trimming took 3 bases from V and 6 from J, leaving 10 bases between them. This CDR3 spans 12 amino acids. The CDR3 region has the DNA TGTGCCAGCAGCTCTGGGGACTTCGAGCAGTACTTC. Protein: CASSSGDFEQYF.

This rearrangement joins TRBV10-1 to TRBJ2-4, with unresolved D. Germline V gives CDR1 WNHNN, CDR2 SYGVQD (reference sequence). V lost 6 bases and J lost 2, with 23 bases in between. This CDR3 contains 18 residues. The CDR3 DNA reads TGCGCCAGCAGATTTACGAAACAGAGACCTTTAACCAAAAACATTCAGTACTTC. Protein: CASRFTKQRPLTKNIQYF.

The V call is TRBV28, the J call TRBJ1-6; TRBD1 matches 8 bases. V lost 6 bases and J lost 5; bases outside the gene matches: 12. Germline CDR1 reads MDHEN; CDR2 reads SYDVKM. The CDR3 spans 17 residues. CDR3 in amino acids: CASRWSAGGINNSPLHF. Written as DNA, the CDR3 is TGTGCCAGCAGGTGGTCGGCAGGGGGCATAAATAATTCACCCCTCCACTTT.

V usage is TRBV6-1 and J usage is TRBJ2-1, with TRBD1 as a possible D gene (5 bases). The CDR3 sequence is 14 residues long. V was shortened by 4 bases and J by 4 bases, with 11 bases between the two germline ends. Germline CDR1 reads MNHNS; CDR2 reads SASEGT. The CDR3 DNA reads TGTGCCAGCAGTGTACAGGAGCCGTACAATGAGCAGTTCTTC. Amino acid sequence: CASSVQEPYNEQFF.

The chain joins TRBV30 to TRBJ2-1; 8 nucleotides agree with TRBD2. This CDR3 spans 14 amino acids. The ends lost 2 bases at V and 9 bases at J; junction bases unmatched: 9. Germline CDR1 is GTSNPN and CDR2 is SVGIG (reference sequence). The CDR3 DNA is TGTGCCTGGAGTTTCCCCGGGACTAGTATTGAGCAGTTCTTC. Translation gives CAWSFPGTSIEQFF.

The gene calls are TRBV5-4 and TRBJ2-1; 9 nucleotides line up with TRBD2. Per germline, CDR1 SGHNT and CDR2 YYREEE (reference sequence). The V and J ends lost 4 bases and 3 bases, in that order; junction bases with no gene match: 5. This CDR3 is built from 15 residues. The CDR3 DNA reads TGTGCCAGCAGCGGCGGCGGGGGGGACTACAATGAGCAGTTCTTC. Its protein is CASSGGGGDYNEQFF.

The gene calls are TRBV6-1 and TRBJ2-1; D may be TRBD1 (5 bases). The V end was cut by 0 bases, the J end by 6 bases, with 12 bases between. The CDR3 sequence is 15 residues long. The V gene's germline CDR1 is MNHNS and CDR2 SASEGT. The CDR3 coding sequence is TGTGCCAGCAGTGAAGCGGCGGACACCCCCAATGAGCAGTTCTTC. Amino acids: CASSEAADTPNEQFF.

The chain has TRBV2 and TRBJ2-7, with 7 bases fitting TRBD2. This CDR3 region has 13 residues. CDR1 is SNHLY and CDR2 is FYNNEI in the germline V gene. The V and J ends lost 7 bases and 7 bases, in that order; junction bases with no gene match: 10. CDR3 protein: CASMYPPAGEQYF. DNA of the CDR3: TGTGCCAGCATGTATCCACCAGCGGGGGAGCAGTACTTC.

V usage is TRBV13 and J usage is TRBJ2-7; 8 nucleotides agree with TRBD2. This CDR3 region has 15 residues. The ends lost 4 bases at V and 2 bases at J; junction bases unmatched: 7. Per germline, CDR1 PRHDT and CDR2 FYEKMQ (reference sequence). Here the CDR3 DNA reads TGTGCCAGCAGCTCCCGGGTAGCGGGAACCTACGAGCAGTACTTC. The encoded protein is CASSSRVAGTYEQYF.

This chain connects TRBV5-5 to TRBJ2-5; TRBD1 matches at 8 bases. The CDR3 is made up of 14 amino acids. Germline assignment: CDR1 SGHKS and CDR2 YYEKEE (reference sequence). V gave up 4 bases and J gave up 5 bases; unmatched junction bases: 7. CDR3 residues: CASSTGQGSETQYF. The DNA of the CDR3 is TGTGCCAGCAGCACAGGACAGGGATCGGAGACCCAGTACTTC.

The V gene is TRBV27, the J gene TRBJ2-1; D is unclear. From germline, CDR1 is MNHEY and CDR2 SMNVEV (reference sequence). This CDR3 spans 11 amino acids. V was clipped by 8 bases and J by 6 bases, with 8 bases between them. DNA of the CDR3: TGTGCCAGCGTCCTTTCCAATGAGCAGTTCTTC. As protein: CASVLSNEQFF.

The chain is built from TRBV2 and TRBJ2-7, with TRBD2 as a possible D gene (6 bases). In germline, CDR1 is SNHLY, CDR2 FYNNEI. Trimming left V 8 bases short and J 6 bases short, with 17 bases between. The CDR3 spans 13 residues. CDR3 loop: CASLWGLGFEQYF. The CDR3, as DNA: TGTGCCAGCCTATGGGGACTGGGATTCGAGCAGTACTTC.

The chain has TRBV10-3 and TRBJ2-1; TRBD2 matches at 9 bases. Per the germline V gene, CDR1 is ENHRY and CDR2 is SYGVKD. V lost 11 bases to trimming and J lost 2 bases; unmatched junction nucleotides: 7. The CDR3 extends over 14 amino acids. This CDR3 is CACSSGAAYNEQFF. CDR3 sequence (DNA): TGTGCCTGCTCTAGCGGGGCCGCCTACAATGAGCAGTTCTTC.

The J gene is TRBJ1-2, the V gene TRBV29-1, with 7 bases fitting TRBD1. J lost 3 bases, V lost 8 bases, and 9 bases had no gene match. Looked up from germline, CDR1 is SQVTM and CDR2 is ANQGSEA. This CDR3 comprises 13 residues. The CDR3 DNA is TGCAGCTTTAAGACAGGGAATGACTATGGCTACACCTTC. Translation: CSFKTGNDYGYTF.

This chain joins TRBV7-9 and TRBJ2-1, with 14 bases aligning to TRBD2. CDR3 size: 15 residues. Germline assignment: CDR1 SEHNR and CDR2 FQNEAQ (reference sequence). Trimming took 5 bases from V and 10 from J; bases not matched to a gene: 7. The CDR3 loop reads CASSGTSGGYGEQFF. The CDR3 DNA reads TGTGCCAGCAGCGGGACTAGCGGGGGATATGGAGAGCAGTTCTTC.